Listed below are T cell receptor beta chains from one sample, sequenced in a study of Graves' ophthalmopathy and Graves' hyperthyroidism. TCRdb used MiXCR to reprocess the multiplex PCR reads, holding one entry per CDR3 protein. The repertoire holds 200,000 to 250,000 distinct CDR3 sequences, with 20% to 25% as singletons. The sequencing sample was made of peripheral blood. The receptors were sampled from a woman in her 50s with Graves' ophthalmopathy. CDR3s include the opening cysteine and the closing phenylalanine or tryptophan. The order of the fields is CDR3 DNA, CDR3 protein, V gene, D gene, clone size, J gene, CDR3 length. The D gene is left open where the match is weak. Clone size is shown for a subset of rows, as once, few, many or a class of expanded clone.

TGTGCCAGTAGGAGCGGGGACACGAACTACGAGCAGTACTTC CASRSGDTNYEQYF TRBV19 . many TRBJ2-7 14
TGTGCCAGCAGCTTTGGACAGGGGAGCCAGCCCCAGCATTTT CASSFGQGSQPQHF TRBV7-8 TRBD1 many TRBJ1-5 14
TGTGCCAGCGTTGATAGCGGGAGTTGGGAGACCCAGTACTTC CASVDSGSWETQYF TRBV6-1 TRBD2 many TRBJ2-5 14
TGCGCCAGCAGCTTGTCAGGGCCTAAAGAGACCCAGTACTTC CASSLSGPKETQYF TRBV5-1 . . TRBJ2-5 14
TGCGCCAGCAGCCAAGAAGGAATGGGGTCCTCTGGAAACACCATATATTTT CASSQEGMGSSGNTIYF TRBV4-1 . many TRBJ1-3 17
TGTGCCAGCAGCTACCACGGACTAGCGGGAAACACCGGGGAGCTGTTTTTT CASSYHGLAGNTGELFF TRBV7-3 TRBD2 . TRBJ2-2 17
TGTGCCAGCAGCCGCTTGGGACAGGGGGATTTAGTCCGATCATTC CASSRLGQGDLVRSF TRBV6-5 TRBD1 few TRBJ2-7 15
TGTGCCAGCAGTTACTCTTTGGACAACCCGGGGCCCCAGCATTTT CASSYSLDNPGPQHF TRBV6-5 . . TRBJ1-5 15
TGTACCAGCAGCTTAGAGGCAGCGGGCGAGCAGTACTTC CTSSLEAAGEQYF TRBV7-2 . many TRBJ2-7 13
TGCAGTGTGCCCCCAGGAACCAAAAACATTCAGTACTTC CSVPPGTKNIQYF TRBV20-1 . many TRBJ2-4 13
TGTGCCAGCAGTTTCCACATGACGGGAGCTAACTATGGCTACACCTTC CASSFHMTGANYGYTF TRBV12-3/TRBV12-4 . many TRBJ1-2 16
TGTGCCAGCAGTCGACTACAGACCACCGGGGAGCTGTTTTTT CASSRLQTTGELFF TRBV28 . few TRBJ2-2 14
TGTGCCAGCAGTTCGGGAAGCGCCCCCCCAGAGACCCAGTACTTC CASSSGSAPPETQYF TRBV12-3/TRBV12-4 . many TRBJ2-5 15
TGTGCCAGCAGCAGAGGAGGGGTCAGCCCGAACACTGAAGCTTTCTTT CASSRGGVSPNTEAFF TRBV11-2 . . TRBJ1-1 16
TGTGCCAGCTCAACCCCGGGACTAGCGGAAGAGACCCAGTACTTC CASSTPGLAEETQYF TRBV2 TRBD2 . TRBJ2-5 15
TGTGCCAGCACCGGGACAGGATACAATGAGCAGTTCTTC CASTGTGYNEQFF TRBV6-1 TRBD1 . TRBJ2-1 13
TGTGCCAGCAGTGGACTCGATCGATTTATCTACGAGCAGTACTTC CASSGLDRFIYEQYF TRBV6-2/TRBV6-3 . once TRBJ2-7 15
TGTGCCAGCAGCTTGGGGACCCTTGAAGCTTTCTTT CASSLGTLEAFF TRBV6-1 . few TRBJ1-1 12
TGTGCCAGCAGCTTAACTCCGGGACAGGGGGAGACCCAGTACTTC CASSLTPGQGETQYF TRBV7-2 TRBD1 many TRBJ2-5 15
TGTGCCAGCAGTGAAGCGCAGGGCAGGGTACAGCCCCAGCATTTT CASSEAQGRVQPQHF TRBV6-1 . many TRBJ1-5 15
TGTGCCAGCAGTGACAACCCAACGGGGCTAGATGGCTACACCTTC CASSDNPTGLDGYTF TRBV25-1 . . TRBJ1-2 15
TGTGCCACGATGCCCCAGCGGGAGCGGTCAGATACGCAGTATTTT CATMPQRERSDTQYF TRBV12-3/TRBV12-4 TRBD2 few TRBJ2-3 15
TGTGCCAGCAGTTACTTGGGGCGGGAGACCCAGTACTTC CASSYLGRETQYF TRBV6-5 . many TRBJ2-5 13
TGTGCCATCAGCCGACTACAGGGGACCACTTCGAACACTGAAGCTTTCTTT CAISRLQGTTSNTEAFF TRBV10-3 TRBD1 many TRBJ1-1 17
TGTGCCAGTAGTCGGGCCATACAGGGTCAGCCCCAGCATTTT CASSRAIQGQPQHF TRBV19 . many TRBJ1-5 14
TGCAGTGCTGGGGGGTGGAACACTGAAGCTTTCTTT CSAGGWNTEAFF TRBV20-1 . many TRBJ1-1 12
TGTGCCAGCAGTTTCGGGCAGCATAAAGCTTTCTTT CASSFGQHKAFF TRBV12-3/TRBV12-4 . many TRBJ1-1 12
TGTGCCAGCAGCTTGGGGGAGACTAGGCCGTACTTC CASSLGETRPYF TRBV5-4 . few TRBJ2-7 12
TGCGCCAGCAGCCCTGAGACTTTGGCCTATGGCTACACCTTC CASSPETLAYGYTF TRBV5-1 . many TRBJ1-2 14
TGTGCCAGCAGTTTGACGGTAAATCAGCCCCAGCATTTT CASSLTVNQPQHF TRBV28 . many TRBJ1-5 13
TGTGCCAGCAGCGTCATACAGGGTAGCTATGGCTACACCTTC CASSVIQGSYGYTF TRBV2 . many TRBJ1-2 14
TGTGCCTGGAGTGCCTATACAGGGTCCTACGAGCAGTACTTC CAWSAYTGSYEQYF TRBV30 . many TRBJ2-7 14
TGTGCCAGCAGCACGCGGACTAGCGGGTTAGATACGCAGTATTTT CASSTRTSGLDTQYF TRBV11-2 TRBD2 many TRBJ2-3 15
TGTGCCAGCAGTTTCCTTGCGGGACTCAACTATCAGCCCCAGCATTTT CASSFLAGLNYQPQHF TRBV28 . . TRBJ1-5 16
TGTGCCAGCAGTGAAGCGGCTAGCCGCCAGACCCAGTACTTC CASSEAASRQTQYF TRBV2 . few TRBJ2-5 14
TGTGCCAGCTCACCAGAGCCTAACTTCTACGAGCAGTACTTC CASSPEPNFYEQYF TRBV18 . . TRBJ2-7 14
TGTGCCAGCACACCCCCCCGGAGACTAGCGGAAGAGACCCAGTACTTC CASTPPRRLAEETQYF TRBV2 TRBD2 . TRBJ2-5 16
TGTGCCACCAGCAGAGATATGATGGGACTCTACGAGCAGTACTTC CATSRDMMGLYEQYF TRBV15 . many TRBJ2-7 15
TGTGCCAGCAGCCCGAAGGCAGGAGGCCTTGGCTACACCTTC CASSPKAGGLGYTF TRBV27 . . TRBJ1-2 14
TGTGCCACCAGTCCCGGGACTAGCGGGAGGATGGGAGAGACCCAGTACTTC CATSPGTSGRMGETQYF TRBV24-1 TRBD2 . TRBJ2-5 17
TGTGCCAGCAGTCAAGAGGGAGGGCCGCGGGATTACGAGCAGTACTTC CASSQEGGPRDYEQYF TRBV12-3/TRBV12-4 TRBD2 few TRBJ2-7 16
TGTGCCAGCAGTTACTCGACGGGACAGGGGTTCGAGCAGTACTTC CASSYSTGQGFEQYF TRBV6-5 TRBD1 many TRBJ2-7 15
TGTGCCAGTACTCTGTTCCTCCTGGGACAGTCGGATTCACCCCTCCACTTT CASTLFLLGQSDSPLHF TRBV6-6 TRBD1 many TRBJ1-6 17
TGTGCCAGCAGCGCAGGGGGCTCGGGGGAGCAGTACTTC CASSAGGSGEQYF TRBV7-6 TRBD1 . TRBJ2-7 13
TGTGCCAGTGGGACCCCAACTAGCGACCAAGAGACCCAGTACTTC CASGTPTSDQETQYF TRBV19 TRBD2 many TRBJ2-5 15
TGTGCCAGCAGCAACCGGGTCAGGGTTGTTGAGACCCAGTACTTC CASSNRVRVVETQYF TRBV11-2 . . TRBJ2-5 15
TGTGCCAGCAGCTTAGAAGGGCTGGGGGGCTACACCTTC CASSLEGLGGYTF TRBV7-2 . many TRBJ1-2 13
TGTGCCAGCAGTCAAACAGGGGAGGGCAATCAGCCCCAGCATTTT CASSQTGEGNQPQHF TRBV24-1 TRBD1 . TRBJ1-5 15
TGTGCCAGCAGTGTCGGACAGGGGCGCAATCAGCCCCAGCATTTT CASSVGQGRNQPQHF TRBV2 TRBD1 . TRBJ1-5 15
TGCAGTGCTAGGGGGGGCGGCAATCAGCCCCAGCATTTT CSARGGGNQPQHF TRBV20-1 . . TRBJ1-5 13